This T cell receptor (beta chain) was obtained from a study of T cell changes during pregnancy in multiple sclerosis. Germline V lookup: CDR1 SGHRS, CDR2 YFSETQ. This CDR3 comprises 15 residues. V was pared by 4 bases and J by 3 bases, with 6 bases of the junction left unmatched. The data were produced by immunoSEQ multiplex PCR, yet TCRdb's version contains in-frame clones alone and is incomplete. The profile shows some 80,000 clones, 85% to 95% of them singletons. The chain has TRBV5-1 and TRBJ2-4; 8 bases line up with TRBD1. The TCR sequence derives from a female donor with multiple sclerosis, enrolled in a pregnancy study. Source: peripheral blood, taken in the first trimester of pregnancy. CDR3 protein: CASSGDRGGKNIQYF. CDR3 nucleotides: TGCGCCAGCAGCGGTGACAGGGGAGGCAAAAACATTCAGTACTTC.